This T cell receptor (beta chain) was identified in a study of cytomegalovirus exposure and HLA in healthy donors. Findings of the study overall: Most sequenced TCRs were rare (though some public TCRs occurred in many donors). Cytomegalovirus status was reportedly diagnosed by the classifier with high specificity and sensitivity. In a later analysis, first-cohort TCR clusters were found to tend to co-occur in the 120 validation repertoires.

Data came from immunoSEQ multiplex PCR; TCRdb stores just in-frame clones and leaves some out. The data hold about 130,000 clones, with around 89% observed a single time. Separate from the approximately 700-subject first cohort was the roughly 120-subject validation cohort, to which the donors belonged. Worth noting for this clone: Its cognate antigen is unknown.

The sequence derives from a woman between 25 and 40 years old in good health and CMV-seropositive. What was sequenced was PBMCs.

CDR3 region: CASRRQGPSTDTQYF. CDR3 nucleotides: TGCGCCAGCCGCAGACAGGGTCCATCCACAGATACGCAGTATTTT. The chain uses TRBV10-1 and TRBJ2-3; 7 bases are shared with TRBD1. V was pared by 8 bases and J by 2 bases, with 10 bases of the junction left unmatched. This CDR3 is 15 amino acids long. Germline loops: CDR1 WNHNN, CDR2 SYGVQD (reference sequence).